These 2 T cell receptor beta chains share one sample of origin, sequenced in a study of early T cells in non-severe SARS-CoV-2 infection. TCRdb used MiXCR to reprocess the 5' RACE reads, holding one entry per CDR3 protein. The sample lists around 40,000 distinct CDR3 sequences, around 5.7% seen once, with roughly 4.4% in the top ten. The specimen sequenced was whole blood. The receptors were sampled from an adult who was a healthcare worker with PCR-confirmed SARS-CoV-2 infection or an uninfected control (not recorded which).

By share, this clonotype ranks as medium-sized. The rearrangement links TRBV20-1 to TRBJ2-7; tentative D call: TRBD1 (7 bases). This CDR3 has 18 residues. Germline V lookup: CDR1 DFQATT, CDR2 SNEGSKA (reference sequence). Trimming pared 1 base from V and 1 base from J, leaving 23 bases between. In DNA form, the CDR3 reads TGCAGTGCTAGAGGATTTAGTCCCCGCGGGACAGATTCCTACGAGCAGTACTTC. Protein sequence: CSARGFSPRGTDSYEQYF.

The genes are TRBV24-1 and TRBJ2-5; D is unresolved. The V gene's germline CDR1 is KGHDR and CDR2 SFDVKD. The CDR3 covers 12 residues. The V end was cut by 1 base, the J end by 6 bases, with 5 bases between. The CDR3 bases are TGTGCCACCAGTGATTTTGCTAAGACCCAGTACTTC. Amino acids: CATSDFAKTQYF.